The present T cell receptor beta chain was sequenced within a study of human CD8 memory T cell subsets. Study-wide results and caveats: The study found similarly high diversity in stem-like memory and precursor exhausted T cells, unlike effector memory cells. In terms of chain coverage, this study sequenced T cell receptor beta chains exclusively.

UMI-labeled 5' RACE was the method by which TCR beta libraries were made. From its re-call of the 5' RACE reads, TCRdb lists each CDR3 protein once, without DNA. The sample table sets out around 20,000 distinct CDR3 sequences. Total CD8+ T cells were enriched by negative magnetic separation. Duplicate vials of 150,000 sorted CD8+ T cells per subset supplied the RNA. Comments on this clonotype: The antigen is unknown.

Source material: CD8+ T cells from PBMCs. This clonotype was obtained from a human donor in good health.

CDR3 sequence reads: CASSESPSSNEQFF. V usage is TRBV2 and J usage is TRBJ2-1; the D gene TCRdb calls, TRBD2, cannot be checked with no DNA. Germline assignment: CDR1 SNHLY and CDR2 FYNNEI. This CDR3 region has 14 residues.